Shown below are 6 T cell receptor beta chains from a single sample sequenced in a study of blood T cell repertoires in COVID-19. Assay: immunoSEQ multiplex PCR; the TCRdb copy retains only in-frame clones and omits some. The table includes fewer than 200,000 clones, more than 65% detected once. The source material was peripheral blood. The receptors here all came from a woman aged 55 to 70 with COVID-19, enrolled during active disease.

This rearrangement joins TRBV7-8 to TRBJ1-1, with D perhaps matching TRBD1 (6 bases). The germline V and J ends were trimmed by 3 bases and 1 base, with 9 bases remaining between them. Looked up from germline, CDR1 is SGHVS and CDR2 is FQNEAQ. The CDR3 loop spans 14 amino acids. This chain's CDR3 is CASSLGTKNTEAFF. CDR3 coding DNA: TGTGCCAGCAGCTTGGGGACAAAGAACACTGAAGCTTTCTTT.

The J gene is TRBJ2-1, the V gene TRBV18, with a weak D call TRBD2 (7 bases). Trimming pared 3 bases from V and 7 bases from J, leaving 13 bases between. This CDR3 contains 14 residues. Germline loops: CDR1 KGHSH, CDR2 LQKENI. Here the CDR3 DNA reads TGTGCCAGCTCACCGAGTGGGGGGGCGAATGAGCAGTTCTTC. Protein product: CASSPSGGANEQFF.

J is TRBJ1-4 and V is TRBV6-6, with TRBD1 identical over 10 bases. The CDR3 sequence is 15 residues long. V lost 7 bases to trimming and J lost 8 bases; unmatched junction nucleotides: 10. Germline CDR1 MNHNY, CDR2 SVGAGI (reference sequence). In DNA form, the CDR3 reads TGTGCCAGCATGCCCCGGGACAGGGGTTTGGAAAAACTGTTTTTT. This codes for CASMPRDRGLEKLFF.

The sample holds one count of this clone. This rearrangement joins TRBV30 to TRBJ1-6, with TRBD1 matching over 9 bases. The germline V gene encodes CDR1 GTSNPN and CDR2 SVGIG (reference sequence). The ends lost 4 bases at V and 7 bases at J; junction bases unmatched: 8. The CDR3 has 15 residues. The CDR3 loop reads CAWTSDRGSNSPLHF. The CDR3, as DNA: TGTGCCTGGACCTCGGACAGGGGAAGCAATTCACCCCTCCACTTT.

The chain combines TRBV29-1 with TRBJ1-4; D is ambiguous. Looked up from germline, CDR1 is SQVTM and CDR2 is ANQGSEA. The CDR3 is made up of 14 amino acids. With 2 bases removed from V and 10 bases from J, the gap between germline ends came to 17 bases. The CDR3 reads CSVELEGDLGKLFF. The CDR3 DNA is TGCAGCGTTGAATTGGAGGGCGACCTGGGAAAACTGTTTTTT.

The genes are TRBV4-1 and TRBJ2-3; the match to TRBD2 covers 7 bases. The V gene's germline CDR1 is MGHRA and CDR2 YSYEKL. The CDR3 runs to 17 residues. The V segment lost 0 bases and the J segment 2 bases; nucleotides outside the gene matches: 8. This chain's CDR3 is CASSQETSGAFTDTQYF. CDR3 sequence (DNA): TGCGCCAGCAGCCAAGAAACAAGCGGGGCCTTCACAGATACGCAGTATTTT.